The next 2 T cell receptor beta chains were all read from a single sample in a study of response to subunit inactivated influenza vaccine. TCRdb passed the RT-PCR reads through MiXCR, listing each CDR3 protein once. The data show approximately 570,000 distinct CDR3 sequences, with about 8% seen just once and around 13% held by the top ten. The specimen was PBMCs from blood, collected around 2 years after vaccination. Receptors were obtained from a man between 50 and 75 years old who received an inactivated influenza vaccine.

This clonotype was counted at least ten times. The rearrangement joins TRBV6-2 or TRBV6-3 to TRBJ2-7; D is uncertain. From germline, CDR1 is MNHEY and CDR2 SVGEGT. The CDR3 runs to 13 residues. V lost 0 bases, J lost 3 bases, and 6 bases lay in between. CDR3 bases: TGTGCCAGCAGTTACTCGACGAACTACGAGCAGTACTTC. It codes for CASSYSTNYEQYF.

This clonotype was seen a few times. The genes are TRBV20-1 and TRBJ2-7; TRBD1 agrees at 7 bases. This CDR3 contains 13 residues. Germline loops: CDR1 DFQATT, CDR2 SNEGSKA (reference sequence). The junction had 9 bases not matched to a gene; V was cut back by 6 bases and J by 4 bases. The CDR3 DNA follows: TGCAGTGCGCCTAAAGGGGGCGGGTACGAGCAGTACTTC. Its protein product is CSAPKGGGYEQYF.